This T cell receptor beta chain appears in the sequencing data of a study of beta chain features in type 1 diabetes. Study-level points and caveats: Type 1 diabetes patients had moderately but significantly shorter TCRB CDR3s in all four CD4+ subsets. Patients' naive, central memory and Treg TCRB repertoires seemed closer to one another than those of healthy donors.

There are a few counts of this clone. Its antigen is not known. The CDR3 runs to 15 residues. CDR1 is MNHEY, CDR2 SMNVEV, per germline (reference sequence). The V end was cut by 5 bases, the J end by 6 bases, with 17 bases between. What was sequenced were expressed TCRB transcripts, since all of the isolated RNA had been reverse transcribed. Measured with immunoSEQ multiplex PCR; TCRdb has only the in-frame clones, and not every one. The sample yields hundreds of thousands of clones, more than 13% seen once. Sequencing used naive CD4+ T cells from blood. The rearrangement joins TRBV27 to TRBJ1-5; a weak D match, TRBD1 (6 bases). The sequence derives from a man younger than 30 with type 1 diabetes. This CDR3 is CASSRNRDQSQPQHF. In nucleotides, the CDR3 is TGTGCCAGCAGTAGAAACAGGGATCAGAGTCAGCCCCAGCATTTT.